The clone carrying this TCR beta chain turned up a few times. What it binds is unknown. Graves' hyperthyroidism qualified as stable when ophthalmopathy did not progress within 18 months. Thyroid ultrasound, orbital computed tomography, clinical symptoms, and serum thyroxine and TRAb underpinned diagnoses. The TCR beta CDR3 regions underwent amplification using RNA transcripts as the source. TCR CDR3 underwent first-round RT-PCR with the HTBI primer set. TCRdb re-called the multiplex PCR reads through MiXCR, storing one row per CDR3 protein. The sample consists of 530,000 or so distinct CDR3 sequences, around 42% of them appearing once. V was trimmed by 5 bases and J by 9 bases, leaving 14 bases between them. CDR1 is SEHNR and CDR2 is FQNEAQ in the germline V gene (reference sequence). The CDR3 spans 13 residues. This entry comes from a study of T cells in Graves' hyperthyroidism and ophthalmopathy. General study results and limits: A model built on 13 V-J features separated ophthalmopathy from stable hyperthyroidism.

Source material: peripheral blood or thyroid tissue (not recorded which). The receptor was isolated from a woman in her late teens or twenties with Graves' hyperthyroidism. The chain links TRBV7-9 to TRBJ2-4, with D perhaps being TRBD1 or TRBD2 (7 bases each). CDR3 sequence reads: CASSLTGEGIQYF. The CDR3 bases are TGTGCCAGCAGCCTTACAGGGGAGGGCATTCAGTACTTC.